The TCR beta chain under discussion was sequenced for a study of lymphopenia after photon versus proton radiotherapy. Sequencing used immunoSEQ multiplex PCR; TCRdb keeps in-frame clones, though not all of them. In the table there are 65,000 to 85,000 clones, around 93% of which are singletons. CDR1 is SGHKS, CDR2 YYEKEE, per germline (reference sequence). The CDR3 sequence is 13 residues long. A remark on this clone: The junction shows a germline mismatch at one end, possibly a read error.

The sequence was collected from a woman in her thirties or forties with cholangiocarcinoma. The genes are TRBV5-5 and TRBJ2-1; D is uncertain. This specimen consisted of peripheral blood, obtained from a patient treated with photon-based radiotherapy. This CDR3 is CASSLIHYDEQFF. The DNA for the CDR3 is TGTGCCAGCAGCTTGATCCACTACGATGAGCAGTTCTTC. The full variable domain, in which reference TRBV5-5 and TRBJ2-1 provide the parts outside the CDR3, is DAGVTQSPTHLIKTRGQQVTLRCSPISGHKSVSWYQQVLGQGPQFIFQYYEKEERGRGNFPDRFSARQFPNYSSELNVNALLLGDSALYLCASSLIHYDEQFFGPGTRLTVL.